This passage covers 29 T cell receptor beta chains from one sample sequenced in a study of blood T cell repertoires in COVID-19. Profiled with immunoSEQ multiplex PCR; TCRdb holds only in-frame clones, not every one. The profile shows around 150,000 clones, about nine tenths of them singletons. Sequencing was performed on peripheral blood. These TCRs come from a man in his thirties or forties with COVID-19, enrolled during active disease.

A single count supports this clone. This chain uses TRBV7-9 with TRBJ2-1, with 9 bases identical to TRBD1. Germline V gives CDR1 SEHNR, CDR2 FQNEAQ (reference sequence). The CDR3 sequence is 15 residues long. The ends lost 4 bases at V and 2 bases at J; junction bases unmatched: 3. The CDR3 sequence: CASSWTGAAYNEQFF. The CDR3 region has the DNA TGTGCCAGCAGCTGGACAGGGGCGGCCTACAATGAGCAGTTCTTC.

CDR3 loop: CASSPLTRDTYGYTF. As DNA, the CDR3 is TGTGCCAGTAGCCCTTTAACCCGGGACACCTATGGCTACACCTTC. The chain carries TRBV19 and TRBJ1-2; possible D gene TRBD1, 6 bases. Trimming pared 6 bases from V and 4 bases from J, leaving 18 bases between. Germline CDR1 and CDR2: LNHDA and SQIVND (reference sequence). This CDR3 is 15 amino acids long. The full variable domain, rest sourced from reference TRBV19 and TRBJ1-2, is DGGITQSPKYLFRKEGQNVTLSCEQNLNHDAMYWYRQDPGQGLRLIYYSQIVNDFQKGDIAEGYSVSREKKESFPLTVTSAQKNPTAFYLCASSPLTRDTYGYTFGSGTRLTVV.

The CDR3: CASSSRDRSSYEQYF. The DNA of the CDR3 is TGTGCCAGCAGCTCCCGGGACAGGAGCTCCTACGAGCAGTACTTC. This chain uses TRBV5-4 with TRBJ2-7, with 8 bases identical to TRBD1. This CDR3 spans 15 amino acids. The germline V gene has CDR1 SGHNT and CDR2 YYREEE (reference sequence). V trimming: 3 bases; J trimming: 0 bases; junction bases outside the gene matches: 5. The full variable domain, its missing parts supplied by reference TRBV5-4 and TRBJ2-7, is ETGVTQSPTHLIKTRGQQVTLRCSSQSGHNTVSWYQQALGQGPQFIFQYYREEENGRGNFPPRFSGLQFPNYSSELNVNALELDDSALYLCASSSRDRSSYEQYFGPGTRLTVT.

V usage is TRBV19 and J usage is TRBJ2-7, with TRBD1 identical over 8 bases. V trimming: 2 bases; J trimming: 5 bases; junction bases outside the gene matches: 2. Germline V gene data show CDR1 as LNHDA and CDR2 as SQIVND (reference sequence). The CDR3 is 13 residues long. CDR3 in DNA: TGTGCCAGTAGTATATCAGGGGGCAACGAGCAGTACTTC. It codes for CASSISGGNEQYF.

The chain carries TRBV3-1 (or the pseudogene TRBV3-2) and TRBJ1-2, with D uncertain. The CDR3 sequence is 13 residues long. Trimming stripped 1 base from V and 8 bases from J, with 11 bases between. The germline V gene encodes CDR1 LGHDT and CDR2 YNNKEL (reference sequence). The CDR3 DNA reads TGTGCCAGCAGCCAAGCAGAGGGAGGGGGCTACACCTTC. This sequence encodes CASSQAEGGGYTF.

This clone occurred a few times. This chain uses TRBV9 with TRBJ2-1; possible D gene TRBD2, 6 bases. The CDR3 runs 15 residues. Germline-derived CDR1 and CDR2 are SGDLS and YYNGEE. The V end was cut by 0 bases, the J end by 4 bases, with 11 bases between. The CDR3, as DNA: TGTGCCAGCAGCGTAGGGGACTCGACATACAATGAGCAGTTCTTC. It codes for CASSVGDSTYNEQFF.

The V gene is TRBV9, the J gene TRBJ1-6; D gene uncertain. CDR3 length: 16 amino acids. Deletions cut 0 bases from V and 0 bases from J, with 7 bases between. Per the germline V gene, CDR1 is SGDLS and CDR2 is YYNGEE. Written as DNA, the CDR3 is TGTGCCAGCAGCGTAGGGACTGTCTCCTATAATTCACCCCTCCACTTT. Translating it yields CASSVGTVSYNSPLHF.

The V call is TRBV27, the J call TRBJ1-1; no definite D call. Germline V gives CDR1 MNHEY, CDR2 SMNVEV (reference sequence). The CDR3 runs 14 residues. The V end was cut by 2 bases, the J end by 4 bases, with 11 bases between. The CDR3 region is CASSLPGRGTEAFF. CDR3 nucleotides: TGTGCCAGCAGTTTACCGGGTCGGGGCACTGAAGCTTTCTTT.

In DNA, the CDR3 is TGCAGCGTTGAGAGACGGGAATCCTACGAGCAGTACTTC. It translates to CSVERRESYEQYF. The chain employs TRBV29-1 and TRBJ2-7; TRBD2 might be the D (5 bases). The V and J ends lost 3 bases and 1 base respectively, with 10 bases between them. This CDR3 is 13 amino acids long. Germline lookup yields CDR1 SQVTM and CDR2 ANQGSEA.

The J gene is TRBJ2-3, the V gene TRBV11-2, with 8 bases that match TRBD2. Looked up from germline, CDR1 is SGHAT and CDR2 is FQNNGV. This CDR3 is built from 14 residues. Unmatched junction bases numbered 1, after V lost 3 bases and J lost 2 bases. CDR3 in DNA: TGTGCCAGCAGCTTTAGCGGGGACACAGATACGCAGTATTTT. Protein product: CASSFSGDTDTQYF. Based on the CDR3 plus reference TRBV11-2 and TRBJ2-3, the full variable domain is EAGVAQSPRYKIIEKRQSVAFWCNPISGHATLYWYQQILGQGPKLLIQFQNNGVVDDSQLPKDRFSAERLKGVDSTLKIQPAKLEDSAVYLCASSFSGDTDTQYFGPGTRLTVL.

As for this clone: Other DNA sequences within the sample encode an identical CDR3. The CDR3 sequence: CASFSVSYEQYF. DNA of the CDR3: TGTGCCAGCTTCTCTGTGAGCTACGAGCAGTACTTC. The rearrangement links TRBV27 to TRBJ2-7; D remains ambiguous. Looked up from germline, CDR1 is MNHEY and CDR2 is SMNVEV (reference sequence). Trimming left V 8 bases short and J 3 bases short, with 11 bases between. The CDR3 consists of 12 residues.

The chain has TRBV29-1 and TRBJ1-1; TRBD1 agrees at 7 bases. In germline, CDR1 is SQVTM, CDR2 ANQGSEA. This CDR3 spans 12 amino acids. The ends lost 7 bases at V and 1 base at J; junction bases unmatched: 3. The CDR3 DNA is TGCAGCGGGAACAGGGGGAACACTGAAGCTTTCTTT. The encoded protein is CSGNRGNTEAFF.

V is TRBV11-2 and J is TRBJ2-1; 14 bases align to TRBD2. The CDR3 runs 16 residues. The J segment lost 7 bases and the V segment lost 3 bases, leaving 5 bases of the junction unmatched. Per germline, CDR1 SGHAT and CDR2 FQNNGV. The CDR3 protein is CASSFGTSGSINEQFF. Here the CDR3 DNA reads TGTGCCAGCAGCTTCGGGACTAGCGGGAGTATAAATGAGCAGTTCTTC.

This sequence joins TRBV11-2 and TRBJ2-7; D may be TRBD1 (5 bases). Germline CDR1 SGHAT, CDR2 FQNNGV. V dropped 0 bases and J dropped 7 bases, with 16 bases sitting between them. CDR3 length: 15 residues. As DNA, the CDR3 is TGTGCCAGCAGCTTAGACCGGCAGGGTAGTCAGGAGCAGTACTTC. This gives the protein CASSLDRQGSQEQYF.

This sequence joins TRBV19 and TRBJ2-7; D call uncertain. CDR3 length equals 15 residues. V lost 1 base to trimming and J lost 2 bases, with 12 bases between them. Germline V gene lookup returns CDR1 LNHDA and CDR2 SQIVND (reference sequence). The CDR3 region has the DNA TGTGCCAGTAGTATAGCATACAGTGAGACCTACGAGCAGTACTTC. Translated, it gives CASSIAYSETYEQYF.

The genes are TRBV29-1 and TRBJ1-1; D is undetermined. There are 15 residues in the CDR3. V was trimmed by 1 base and J by 3 bases, leaving 15 bases between them. Germline CDR1 SQVTM, CDR2 ANQGSEA. The CDR3 sequence: CSVEGLMRVDTEAFF. The CDR3, as DNA: TGCAGCGTTGAAGGTCTTATGAGGGTCGACACTGAAGCTTTCTTT.

This chain uses TRBV7-2 with TRBJ1-2; D not resolved. V was shortened by 10 bases and J by 2 bases, with 8 bases between the two germline ends. The CDR3 is made up of 11 amino acids. Germline values: CDR1 SGHTA, CDR2 FQGNSA. The CDR3: CATDNNYGYTF. The DNA for the CDR3 is TGTGCCACAGACAACAACTATGGCTACACCTTC. Full variable domain (remainder filled in from reference TRBV7-2 and TRBJ1-2): GAGVSQSPSNKVTEKGKDVELRCDPISGHTALYWYRQSLGQGLEFLIYFQGNSAPDKSGLPSDRFSAERTGGSVSTLTIQRTQQEDSAVYLCATDNNYGYTFGSGTRLTVV.

The chain links TRBV7-3 to TRBJ2-2, with TRBD1 matching over 7 bases. CDR1 is SGHTA, CDR2 FQGTGA, per germline. J lost 4 bases, V lost 1 base, and 6 bases had no gene match. The CDR3 runs 16 residues. The DNA for the CDR3 is TGTGCCAGCAGCTTAATTTCCCCAGGGGGCACCGGGGAGCTGTTTTTT. It is translated as CASSLISPGGTGELFF.

The chain couples TRBV6-1 to TRBJ2-2; 7 positions match TRBD1. CDR3 size: 15 residues. Germline loops: CDR1 MNHNS, CDR2 SASEGT. The V and J ends lost 6 bases and 6 bases, in that order; junction bases with no gene match: 10. CDR3: CASSRGQLEAGELFF. The CDR3 DNA follows: TGTGCCAGCAGCCGGGGACAGCTGGAGGCCGGGGAGCTGTTTTTT.

This chain uses TRBV14 with TRBJ2-2; D may be TRBD1 (6 bases). Germline V gives CDR1 SGHDN, CDR2 FVKESK. The CDR3 is 15 residues long. V lost 4 bases and J lost 0, with 9 bases in between. The DNA for the CDR3 is TGTGCCAGCAGCCTTTGGACAGCGAACACCGGGGAGCTGTTTTTT. Residues: CASSLWTANTGELFF. Supplemented by reference TRBV14 and TRBJ2-2, the full variable domain reads EAGVTQFPSHSVIEKGQTVTLRCDPISGHDNLYWYRRVMGKEIKFLLHFVKESKQDESGMPNNRFLAERTGGTYSTLKVQPAELEDSGVYFCASSLWTANTGELFFGEGSRLTVL.

This clone was observed a handful of times. The gene calls are TRBV7-9 and TRBJ2-3; 12 bases are shared with TRBD2. The CDR3 has 15 amino acids. Germline V CDR1 and CDR2: SEHNR, FQNEAQ (reference sequence). The junction had 3 bases not matched to a gene; V was cut back by 5 bases and J by 3 bases. CDR3 nucleotides: TGTGCCAGCAGCCAGACTAGCGGGAGTACAGATACGCAGTATTTT. It codes for CASSQTSGSTDTQYF.

This clone was seen once. CDR3 sequence (DNA): TGTGCCAGCAGCTCAACCTACGAGCAGTACTTC. It yields the protein CASSSTYEQYF. The chain combines TRBV7-2 with TRBJ2-7; no definite D call. Trimming cost V 4 bases and J 2 bases, with 3 bases left between them. The length of the CDR3 is 11 residues. The germline CDR1 and CDR2 sequences are SGHTA and FQGNSA.

The chain employs TRBV5-1 and TRBJ1-1, with 10 bases aligning to TRBD1. CDR3 length equals 16 residues. Germline loops: CDR1 SGHRS, CDR2 YFSETQ. V was pared by 4 bases and J by 5 bases, with 11 bases of the junction left unmatched. CDR3 in DNA: TGCGCCAGCAGCGGGGACAGGGGCTTACTGAGGACTGAAGCTTTCTTT. Translation: CASSGDRGLLRTEAFF.

The chain carries TRBV7-8 and TRBJ1-3; no clear D. Germline V gene data show CDR1 as SGHVS and CDR2 as FQNEAQ. The V gene lost 1 base and the J gene lost 10 bases, with 14 bases spanning the gap. CDR3 length equals 14 residues. CDR3 nucleotide sequence: TGTGCCAGCAGCTTAGACGCGAGGGCCCGGACCATATATTTT. Its protein is CASSLDARARTIYF. Variable domain in full (rest from reference TRBV7-8 and TRBJ1-3): GAGVSQSPRYKVAKRGQDVALRCDPISGHVSLFWYQQALGQGPEFLTYFQNEAQLDKSGLPSDRFFAERPEGSVSTLKIQRTQQEDSAVYLCASSLDARARTIYFGEGSWLTVV.

The chain recombines TRBV6-6 with TRBJ2-7, with 7 bases lining up with TRBD1. The CDR3 contains 13 residues. Germline loops: CDR1 MNHNY, CDR2 SVGAGI (reference sequence). Losses at the gene ends were 6 bases for V and 3 bases for J; bases not matched to a gene: 5. The DNA for the CDR3 is TGTGCCAGCAGAGGGGCAGGGGGCTACGAGCAGTACTTC. Translated, it gives CASRGAGGYEQYF.

The chain recombines TRBV3-1 (or the pseudogene TRBV3-2) with TRBJ1-2, with TRBD1 matching over 9 bases. The CDR3 has 13 residues. In germline, CDR1 is LGHDT, CDR2 YNNKEL (reference sequence). Trimming took 2 bases from V and 8 from J; bases not matched to a gene: 3. This CDR3 is CASSQRGQGGYTF. The CDR3 DNA sequence: TGTGCCAGCAGCCAAAGGGGACAGGGAGGCTACACCTTC.

V usage is TRBV19 and J usage is TRBJ1-2, with TRBD1 matching over 7 bases. Germline V CDR1 and CDR2: LNHDA, SQIVND (reference sequence). J gave up 8 bases and V 4 bases, and 19 bases lay outside the gene matches. The CDR3 runs to 17 residues. CDR3 sequence (DNA): TGTGCCAGTAGTACGTATCGCCCGGAAGACAGGGTTTGGGGCTACACCTTC. It is translated as CASSTYRPEDRVWGYTF.

The chain has TRBV28 and TRBJ2-3, with TRBD2 matching 7 bases. The CDR3 length is 15 residues. V lost 4 bases to trimming and J lost 3 bases; unmatched junction nucleotides: 7. CDR1 is MDHEN and CDR2 is SYDVKM in the germline V gene. CDR3 sequence (DNA): TGTGCCAGCAGTTCGAGCGGGATTTGGACAGATACGCAGTATTTT. Protein sequence: CASSSSGIWTDTQYF.

The chain has TRBV5-8 and TRBJ1-2, with D possibly matching TRBD1 (6 bases). This CDR3 has 13 amino acids. Germline V gene lookup returns CDR1 SGHTS and CDR2 YDEGEE. V was clipped by 4 bases and J by 6 bases, with 13 bases between them. Here the CDR3 DNA reads TGTGCCAGCAGCGTTAGGGGGTACGATGGCTACACCTTC. Protein sequence: CASSVRGYDGYTF. Supplemented by reference TRBV5-8 and TRBJ1-2, the full variable domain reads EAGVTQSPTHLIKTRGQQATLRCSPISGHTSVYWYQQALGLGLQFLLWYDEGEERNRGNFPPRFSGRQFPNYSSELNVNALELEDSALYLCASSVRGYDGYTFGSGTRLTVV.